The 14 T cell receptor beta chains given below trace back to one sample, sequenced in a study of T cell repertoires in cytomegalovirus infection (dated by TCRdb to the late 2010s). The sample's treatment or condition label, in plain terms: in vitro stimulation with specific CMV peptide epitopes to enrich CMV-specific T cells. Their antigens remain unidentified. The data were produced on an Illumina HiSeq 1500. TCRdb redid the processing of the public reads, applying fastp at Q25 and MiXCR, and retained in-frame beta chains. Every entry covers one CDR3 protein and lists the most common genes and DNA from its rows. The sample table shows about half a million distinct CDR3 sequences, and approximately 40% are seen once. The ten largest clones capture about 41% of the sample. This material consisted of cultured PBMCs, taken from culture after CMV antigen stimulation. Source of these receptors: a human donor in good health (CMV status not recorded). Some clones in this sample may be carry-over from other donors' samples.

Ten or more counts support this clonotype. The CDR3 DNA is TGTGCCAGCAGCTTATTTGTGGCTAGCGAGCAGTACTTC. Amino acids: CASSLFVASEQYF. This sequence joins TRBV7-8 and TRBJ2-7; D unresolved. Germline CDR1 and CDR2: SGHVS and FQNEAQ. The CDR3 spans 13 residues. Trimming pared 2 bases from V and 6 bases from J, leaving 11 bases between.

The chain combines TRBV19 with TRBJ2-3; D unclear. The CDR3 spans 16 residues. V was pared by 3 bases and J by 1 base, with 14 bases between. In germline, CDR1 is LNHDA, CDR2 SQIVND (reference sequence). The CDR3 loop is CASSMVASVGTDTQYF. In nucleotides, the CDR3 is TGTGCCAGTAGTATGGTCGCAAGCGTCGGCACAGATACGCAGTATTTT. Variable domain in full (rest from reference TRBV19 and TRBJ2-3): DGGITQSPKYLFRKEGQNVTLSCEQNLNHDAMYWYRQDPGQGLRLIYYSQIVNDFQKGDIAEGYSVSREKKESFPLTVTSAQKNPTAFYLCASSMVASVGTDTQYFGPGTRLTVL.

The chain combines TRBV2 with TRBJ2-3, with TRBD2 matching over 8 bases. Germline CDR1 reads SNHLY; CDR2 reads FYNNEI. There are 15 residues in the CDR3. J was trimmed by 2 bases and V by 3 bases; bases with no gene match: 4. This CDR3 reads CASSEVAGHTDTQYF. CDR3 in DNA: TGTGCCAGCAGTGAGGTAGCGGGGCACACAGATACGCAGTATTTT.

The V and J genes are TRBV25-1 and TRBJ2-7; TRBD2 aligns across 8 bases. Germline CDR1 is MGHDK and CDR2 is SYGVNS. Trimming cost V 3 bases and J 0 bases; bases outside gene matches: 4. The CDR3 has 15 residues. CDR3 sequence reads: CASSDTSGSSYEQYF. CDR3 DNA: TGTGCCAGCAGTGATACTAGCGGTTCCTCCTACGAGCAGTACTTC.

This clonotype came up a few times. V usage is TRBV7-2 and J usage is TRBJ2-1, with D unclear. V lost 5 bases and J 7 bases, leaving 9 bases between the germline ends. CDR3 length equals 12 residues. Germline loops: CDR1 SGHTA, CDR2 FQGNSA. The CDR3 spells CASSALGNEQFF. The CDR3 bases are TGTGCCAGCAGCGCCCTAGGAAATGAGCAGTTCTTC.

This clonotype was counted many times. V is TRBV7-2 and J is TRBJ2-3; D uncertain. Trimming cost V 0 bases and J 5 bases, with 6 bases left between them. Looked up from germline, CDR1 is SGHTA and CDR2 is FQGNSA. This CDR3 contains 13 residues. CDR3 loop: CASSLALRDTQYF. As DNA, the CDR3 is TGTGCCAGCAGCTTAGCGCTTCGAGATACGCAGTATTTT. The full variable domain, in which reference TRBV7-2 and TRBJ2-3 provide the parts outside the CDR3, is GAGVSQSPSNKVTEKGKDVELRCDPISGHTALYWYRQSLGQGLEFLIYFQGNSAPDKSGLPSDRFSAERTGGSVSTLTIQRTQQEDSAVYLCASSLALRDTQYFGPGTRLTVL.

In nucleotides, the CDR3 is TGCAGTGCTAGAGTGGGGTGGGGTAGCGCCCCCCTTGAGCAGTACTTC. Encoded protein: CSARVGWGSAPLEQYF. V usage is TRBV20-1 and J usage is TRBJ2-7; D might be TRBD2 (5 bases). V lost 1 base, J lost 7 bases, and 23 bases lay in between. The CDR3 sequence is 16 residues long. The germline V gene encodes CDR1 DFQATT and CDR2 SNEGSKA (reference sequence).

This rearrangement joins TRBV5-5 to TRBJ2-7; D might be TRBD1 (5 bases). The germline V and J ends were trimmed by 3 bases and 7 bases, with 32 bases remaining between them. Germline CDR1 is SGHKS and CDR2 is YYEKEE (reference sequence). The CDR3 totals 19 residues. The CDR3 region is CASSSKRYAGPDPPREQYF. DNA of the CDR3: TGTGCCAGCAGCTCCAAACGGTACGCAGGGCCAGACCCTCCAAGGGAGCAGTACTTC.

The chain links TRBV4-3 to TRBJ2-7, with 9 bases that match TRBD2. This CDR3 contains 14 residues. V shed 4 bases, J shed 5 bases, and the junction held 6 bases outside the gene matches. Per germline, CDR1 LGHNA and CDR2 YSLEER. The CDR3 region is CASSPGLASHEQYF. The CDR3 DNA reads TGCGCCAGCAGCCCCGGACTAGCGAGTCACGAGCAGTACTTC.

This clonotype was seen more than once but under ten times. This chain uses TRBV6-6 with TRBJ2-3; 10 nucleotides agree with TRBD1. V lost 5 bases and J lost 2; bases outside the gene matches: 10. Germline V lookup: CDR1 MNHNY, CDR2 SVGAGI (reference sequence). This CDR3 comprises 17 residues. The CDR3 region has the DNA TGTGCCAGCAGTCCACTCCGGGACAGGGGCCCCACAGATACGCAGTATTTT. Translation: CASSPLRDRGPTDTQYF.

The chain joins TRBV12-3 or TRBV12-4 to TRBJ2-7, with TRBD1 identical over 9 bases. CDR3 length: 15 amino acids. Trimming cost V 7 bases and J 0 bases; bases outside gene matches: 7. CDR3 residues: CASTPGDRDSYEQYF. The DNA of the CDR3 is TGTGCCAGCACCCCTGGGGACAGGGACTCCTACGAGCAGTACTTC.

This clonotype was picked up one time. V usage is TRBV6-1 and J usage is TRBJ1-5; D uncertain. The CDR3 runs 11 residues. The germline V and J ends were trimmed by 8 bases and 8 bases, with 10 bases remaining between them. CDR1 is MNHNS, CDR2 SASEGT, per germline. CDR3 coding DNA: TGTGCCAGCGGACGACCGAAGCCCCAGCATTTT. Amino acids: CASGRPKPQHF.

The table lists this clonotype with many counts. The chain combines TRBV7-2 with TRBJ1-5; D perhaps matches TRBD1 (5 bases). Looked up from germline, CDR1 is SGHTA and CDR2 is FQGNSA. Trimming pared 2 bases from V and 5 bases from J, leaving 16 bases between. The CDR3 totals 16 residues. The CDR3 nucleotides are TGTGCCAGCAGCTTAACCGTTGGCAGGGTCGATCAGCCCCAGCATTTT. Encoded protein: CASSLTVGRVDQPQHF.

The CDR3 DNA reads as TGTGCCATGTTCCGGGACCGCTTGCTTACTGGGAAAAATCAGCCCCAGCATTTT. Translation gives CAMFRDRLLTGKNQPQHF. This chain links TRBV25-1 with TRBJ1-5; the D gene is possibly TRBD1 (5 bases). The germline CDR1 and CDR2 sequences are MGHDK and SYGVNS. The CDR3 spans 18 residues. V was trimmed by 10 bases and J by 4 bases, leaving 29 bases between them.